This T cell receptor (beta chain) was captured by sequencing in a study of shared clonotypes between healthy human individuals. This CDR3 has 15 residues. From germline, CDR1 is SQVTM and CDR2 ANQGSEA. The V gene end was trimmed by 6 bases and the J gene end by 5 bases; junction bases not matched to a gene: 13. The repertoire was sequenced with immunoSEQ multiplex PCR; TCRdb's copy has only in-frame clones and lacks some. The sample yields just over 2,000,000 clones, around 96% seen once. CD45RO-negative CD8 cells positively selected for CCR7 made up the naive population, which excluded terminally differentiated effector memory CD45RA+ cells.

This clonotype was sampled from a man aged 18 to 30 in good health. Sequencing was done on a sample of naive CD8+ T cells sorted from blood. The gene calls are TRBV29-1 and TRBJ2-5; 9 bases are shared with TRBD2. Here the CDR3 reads CSVGAKREVWETQYF. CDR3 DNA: TGCAGCGTGGGGGCCAAGCGGGAGGTCTGGGAGACCCAGTACTTC.